Shown below are 13 T cell receptor beta chains from a single sample sequenced in a study of T cells in Graves' hyperthyroidism and ophthalmopathy. TCR beta CDR3 region amplification was performed from RNA transcripts. During a first-round RT-PCR of the TCR CDR3, the HTBI primer set was used. TCRdb independently ran MiXCR on the multiplex PCR reads; one entry per CDR3 protein. The table includes hundreds of thousands of distinct CDR3 sequences, 15% to 19% detected once. Sequencing was done on a sample of blood. These receptors were collected from a woman aged 18-29 years with Graves' hyperthyroidism.

The chain uses TRBV29-1 and TRBJ1-2; no firm D call. The CDR3 covers 13 residues. Germline-derived CDR1 and CDR2 are SQVTM and ANQGSEA. The V and J ends lost 2 bases and 1 base respectively, with 8 bases between them. DNA for the CDR3: TGCAGCGTTGAAATCGCGTTTAACTATGGCTACACCTTC. Translation gives CSVEIAFNYGYTF.

This chain uses TRBV7-2 with TRBJ2-4, with 10 bases aligning to TRBD2. Germline values: CDR1 SGHTA, CDR2 FQGNSA. This CDR3 is 16 amino acids long. J gave up 6 bases and V 2 bases, and 7 bases lay outside the gene matches. Here the CDR3 reads CASSLQPPSGGNIQYF. Written as DNA, the CDR3 is TGTGCCAGCAGCTTACAACCCCCTAGCGGGGGAAACATTCAGTACTTC.

This clonotype was observed many times. The chain couples TRBV6-2 or TRBV6-3 to TRBJ2-5; 14 bases fit TRBD2. Germline lookup yields CDR1 MNHEY and CDR2 SVGEGT. The trim removed 7 bases at V and 3 bases at J, leaving 10 bases unmatched. The CDR3 has 17 residues. CDR3 DNA: TGTGCCAGCACCTCCGGGACTAGCGGGGGCCGGGAAGAGACCCAGTACTTC. It encodes CASTSGTSGGREETQYF.

A note on this clonotype: A read error is possible here, since a much larger clone lies one base away. The CDR3 sequence is CASSVGGDTDTQYF. The CDR3 bases are TGTGCCAGCAGCGTAGGTGGGGACACAGATACGCAGTATTTT. The chain couples TRBV9 to TRBJ2-3; D uncertain. The CDR3 is 14 amino acids. V lost 0 bases and J lost 2, with 7 bases in between. Germline CDR1 is SGDLS and CDR2 is YYNGEE.

This clonotype was found many times. This chain joins TRBV18 and TRBJ1-1, with a possible D match to TRBD1 (5 bases). The CDR3 runs 14 residues. CDR1 and CDR2 (germline): KGHSH, LQKENI. The V and J ends lost 3 bases and 1 base respectively, with 9 bases between them. Here the CDR3 DNA reads TGTGCCAGCTCACCCCTGGGGGGGAACACTGAAGCTTTCTTT. This codes for CASSPLGGNTEAFF.

This clonotype was recorded at least ten times. This chain uses TRBV12-3 or TRBV12-4 with TRBJ2-7, with D unclear. This CDR3 is built from 13 residues. The V gene lost 3 bases and the J gene lost 5 bases, with 11 bases spanning the gap. The CDR3 nucleotides read TGTGCCAGCAGTTTGGGTTCCTGGAACGAGCAGTACTTC. Protein sequence: CASSLGSWNEQYF.

This clonotype was seen repeatedly, ten times or more. CDR3 region: CASSYWRGLNTEAFF. The CDR3 DNA follows: TGTGCCAGCAGTTACTGGAGGGGGTTGAACACTGAAGCTTTCTTT. The rearrangement uses TRBV6-5 and TRBJ1-1, with D maybe TRBD1 (6 bases). The CDR3 spans 15 residues. V lost 1 base and J lost 0, with 9 bases in between. CDR1 is MNHEY, CDR2 SVGAGI, per germline.

This chain connects TRBV28 to TRBJ2-7, with 7 bases matching TRBD1. The CDR3 length is 14 residues. Germline V gene lookup returns CDR1 MDHEN and CDR2 SYDVKM. The V gene end was trimmed by 0 bases and the J gene end by 7 bases; junction bases not matched to a gene: 6. This CDR3 is CASSLWGQSGEQYF. CDR3 nucleotide sequence: TGTGCCAGCAGTTTATGGGGACAGTCAGGGGAGCAGTACTTC. The full variable domain, with the rest looked up from reference TRBV28 and TRBJ2-7, is DVKVTQSSRYLVKRTGEKVFLECVQDMDHENMFWYRQDPGLGLRLIYFSYDVKMKEKGDIPEGYSVSREKKERFSLILESASTNQTSMYLCASSLWGQSGEQYFGPGTRLTVT.

The table lists this clonotype with many counts. J is TRBJ2-3 and V is TRBV16, with 9 bases matching TRBD2. The CDR3 loop spans 17 amino acids. J lost 2 bases, V lost 3 bases, and 9 bases had no gene match. CDR1 is KGHSY and CDR2 is FQNENV in the germline V gene. In nucleotides, the CDR3 is TGTGCCAGCAGCCATCCCCCCGCGGGGGGGCCCACAGATACGCAGTATTTT. Its protein is CASSHPPAGGPTDTQYF.

The rearrangement joins TRBV5-5 to TRBJ2-2; 9 bases agree with TRBD2. Germline V CDR1 and CDR2: SGHKS, YYEKEE (reference sequence). With V trimmed by 4 bases and J by 6 bases, 13 bases remained unmatched. The CDR3 totals 17 residues. Here the CDR3 reads CASSRGAVAGESGELFF. CDR3 nucleotides: TGTGCCAGCAGCCGCGGGGCGGTAGCGGGAGAATCCGGGGAGCTGTTTTTT. Filled out from reference TRBV5-5 and TRBJ2-2, the complete variable domain reads DAGVTQSPTHLIKTRGQQVTLRCSPISGHKSVSWYQQVLGQGPQFIFQYYEKEERGRGNFPDRFSARQFPNYSSELNVNALLLGDSALYLCASSRGAVAGESGELFFGEGSRLTVL.

There are many counts of this clonotype. The chain uses TRBV4-2 and TRBJ1-2; no definite D call. CDR1 is LGHNA, CDR2 YNFKEQ, per germline. Trimming removed 4 bases from V and 4 bases from J, with 13 bases in between. This CDR3 spans 14 amino acids. CDR3 DNA sequence: TGTGCCAGCAGCCCTCTCTTGGCAGGCTATGGCTACACCTTC. This codes for CASSPLLAGYGYTF.

This clonotype was observed at least ten times. J is TRBJ1-1 and V is TRBV20-1, with 12 bases that match TRBD1. V shed 7 bases and J 5 bases; nucleotides not matched to a gene: 11. Looked up from germline, CDR1 is DFQATT and CDR2 is SNEGSKA (reference sequence). This CDR3 contains 15 residues. CDR3 loop: CSGRGDRGLWTEAFF. CDR3 sequence (DNA): TGCAGTGGCCGGGGGGACAGGGGGCTCTGGACTGAAGCTTTCTTT.

This clonotype was seen many times. The chain joins TRBV2 to TRBJ2-7; D call uncertain. In germline, CDR1 is SNHLY, CDR2 FYNNEI. This CDR3 spans 12 amino acids. Deletions cut 1 base from V and 5 bases from J, with 6 bases between. CDR3 sequence reads: CASSEELNEQYF. CDR3 nucleotide sequence: TGTGCCAGCAGTGAAGAGTTGAACGAGCAGTACTTC.